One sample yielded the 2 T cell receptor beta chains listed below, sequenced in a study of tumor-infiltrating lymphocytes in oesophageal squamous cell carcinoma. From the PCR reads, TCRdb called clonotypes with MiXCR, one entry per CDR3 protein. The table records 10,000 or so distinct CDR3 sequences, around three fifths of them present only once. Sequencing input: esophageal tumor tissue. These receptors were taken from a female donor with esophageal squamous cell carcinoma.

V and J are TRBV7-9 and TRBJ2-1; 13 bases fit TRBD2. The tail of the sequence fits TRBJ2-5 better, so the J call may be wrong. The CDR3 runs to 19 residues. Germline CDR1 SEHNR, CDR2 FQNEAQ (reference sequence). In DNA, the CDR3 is TGTGCCAGCAGCTTAGCCCCCTTTACTAGCGGGAGGGCCGGAGAGACCCAGTACTTC. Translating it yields CASSLAPFTSGRAGETQYF.

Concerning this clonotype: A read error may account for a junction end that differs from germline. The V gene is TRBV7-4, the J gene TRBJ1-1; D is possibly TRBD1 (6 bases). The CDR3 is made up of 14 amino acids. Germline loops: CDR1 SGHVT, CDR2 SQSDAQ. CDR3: CASSLGQVGSPLHF. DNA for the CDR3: TGTGCCAGCAGCTTAGGACAGGTCGGGTCACCCCTCCACTTC.